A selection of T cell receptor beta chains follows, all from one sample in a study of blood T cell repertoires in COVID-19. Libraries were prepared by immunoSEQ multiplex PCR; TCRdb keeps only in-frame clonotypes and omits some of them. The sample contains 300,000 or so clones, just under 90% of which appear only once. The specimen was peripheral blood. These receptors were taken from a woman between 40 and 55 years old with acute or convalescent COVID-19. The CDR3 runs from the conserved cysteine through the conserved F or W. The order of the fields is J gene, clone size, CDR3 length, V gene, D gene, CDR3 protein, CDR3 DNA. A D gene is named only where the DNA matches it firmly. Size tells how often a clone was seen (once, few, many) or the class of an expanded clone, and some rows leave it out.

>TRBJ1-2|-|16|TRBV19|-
CASRQAGSGAHYGYTF
TGTGCCAGTCGCCAGGCCGGGTCTGGGGCCCATTATGGCTACACCTTC
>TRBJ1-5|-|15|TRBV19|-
CASSIKAEGNQPQHF
TGTGCCAGTAGTATTAAGGCGGAGGGCAATCAGCCCCAGCATTTT
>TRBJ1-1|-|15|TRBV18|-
CASSPPRVEGTEAFF
TGTGCCAGCTCACCGCCGAGGGTGGAGGGCACTGAAGCTTTCTTT
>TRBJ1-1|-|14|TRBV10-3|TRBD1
CAIGTEFLNTEAFF
TGTGCCATCGGGACAGAATTTCTGAACACTGAAGCTTTCTTT
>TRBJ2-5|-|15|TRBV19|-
CAKIDARGALETQYF
TGTGCCAAGATAGACGCCAGGGGCGCCTTGGAGACCCAGTACTTC
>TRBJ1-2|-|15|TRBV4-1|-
CASSQDPSLLYGYTF
TGCGCCAGCAGCCAAGATCCCTCCCTTCTCTATGGCTACACCTTC
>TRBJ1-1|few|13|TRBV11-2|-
CASSSSGSTEAFF
TGTGCCAGCAGCTCTTCAGGATCCACTGAAGCTTTCTTT
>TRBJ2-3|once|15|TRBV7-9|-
CASSLLSGERGGQYF
TGTGCCAGCAGCTTATTATCCGGGGAGAGGGGAGGGCAGTATTTT
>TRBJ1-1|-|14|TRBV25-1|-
CASSEGGSNTEAFF
TGTGCCAGCAGTGAAGGAGGTTCGAACACTGAAGCTTTCTTT
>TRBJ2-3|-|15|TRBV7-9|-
CASSPADLFRDTQYF
TGTGCCAGCAGCCCTGCCGACCTTTTCAGGGATACGCAGTATTTT
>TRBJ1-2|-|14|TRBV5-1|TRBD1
CASRTGGGYYGYTF
TGCGCCAGCAGGACAGGGGGCGGATATTATGGCTACACCTTC
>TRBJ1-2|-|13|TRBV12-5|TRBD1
CASGTGVNYGYTF
TGTGCTAGTGGGACAGGGGTAAACTATGGCTACACCTTC
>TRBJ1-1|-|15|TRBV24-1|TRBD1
CATSDSGTGNTEAFF
TGTGCCACCAGTGATTCCGGGACAGGCAACACTGAAGCTTTCTTT
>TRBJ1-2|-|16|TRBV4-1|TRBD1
CASSQDDRTGWNGYTF
TGCGCCAGCAGCCAAGATGACCGGACAGGTTGGAATGGCTACACCTTC
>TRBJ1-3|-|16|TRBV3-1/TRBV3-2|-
CASSPGRLLSGNTIYF
TGTGCCAGCAGTCCAGGGCGGTTGTTGTCTGGAAACACCATATATTTT
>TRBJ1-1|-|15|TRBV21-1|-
CASSKAQGFGTEAFF
TGTGCCAGCAGCAAAGCCCAGGGATTCGGCACTGAAGCTTTCTTT
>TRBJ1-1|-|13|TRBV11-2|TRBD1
CASSSGQYTEAFF
TGTGCCAGCAGCTCGGGACAGTACACTGAAGCTTTCTTT
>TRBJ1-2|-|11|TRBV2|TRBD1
CATGQGDGYTF
TGTGCCACCGGACAGGGAGATGGCTACACCTTC
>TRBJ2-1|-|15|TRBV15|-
CATSPSSSSYNEQFF
TGTGCCACCAGCCCTAGCTCGAGCTCCTACAATGAGCAGTTCTTC
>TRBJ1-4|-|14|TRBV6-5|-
CAIRGAATNEKLFF
TGTGCCATCCGGGGAGCTGCAACTAATGAAAAACTGTTTTTT
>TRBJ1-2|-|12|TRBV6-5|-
CASGKGPYGYTF
TGTGCCAGCGGCAAGGGGCCCTATGGCTACACCTTC
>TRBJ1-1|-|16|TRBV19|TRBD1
CASSKIPGQARSEAFF
TGTGCCAGTAGTAAGATACCGGGACAGGCGAGGTCTGAAGCTTTCTTT
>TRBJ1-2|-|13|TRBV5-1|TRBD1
CASSSTGNYGYTF
TGCGCCAGCAGTTCGACAGGGAACTATGGCTACACCTTC
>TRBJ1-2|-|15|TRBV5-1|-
CASSSRDSTNYGYTF
TGCGCCAGCAGCTCTCGAGACAGCACTAACTATGGCTACACCTTC
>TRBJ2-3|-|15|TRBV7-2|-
CASSLVHPQVDTQYF
TGTGCCAGCAGCTTAGTCCACCCTCAGGTGGATACGCAGTATTTT
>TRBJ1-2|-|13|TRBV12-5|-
CASGPRGGYGYTF
TGTGCTAGTGGCCCTCGGGGGGGCTATGGCTACACCTTC
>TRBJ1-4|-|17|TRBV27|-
CASTKGSGLEGSEKLFF
TGTGCCAGCACTAAAGGGTCGGGACTTGAAGGCTCTGAAAAACTGTTTTTT